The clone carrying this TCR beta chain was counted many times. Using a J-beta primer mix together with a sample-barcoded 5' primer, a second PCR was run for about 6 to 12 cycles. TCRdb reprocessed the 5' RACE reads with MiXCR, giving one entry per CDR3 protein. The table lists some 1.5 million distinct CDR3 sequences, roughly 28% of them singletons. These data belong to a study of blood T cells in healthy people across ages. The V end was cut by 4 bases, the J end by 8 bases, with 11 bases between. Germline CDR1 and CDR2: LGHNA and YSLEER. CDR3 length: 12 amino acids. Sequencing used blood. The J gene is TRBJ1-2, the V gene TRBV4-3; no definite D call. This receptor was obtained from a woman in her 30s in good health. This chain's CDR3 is CASSPGREGYTF. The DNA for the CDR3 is TGCGCCAGCAGCCCGGGCCGGGAGGGCTACACCTTC.